This T cell receptor beta chain was sequenced for a study of Ad26.COV2.S vaccination and SARS-CoV-2 variants. Stated treatment: approximately 18 received Ad26.COV2.S at low or high dose, single or two shots; five or six received placebo; per-sample allocation not given. The investigators took samples on day 63 after the first vaccine or placebo injection. The table came from immunoSEQ multiplex PCR; TCRdb's copy has only in-frame clones and leaves some out. This repertoire shows about 680,000 clones, more than 80% found once; its top ten account for about 1.5%. As for this clone: The antigen remains unidentified.

Study results and caveats: Quantification of TCR breadth and depth may have yielded underestimates of total T cell responses.

V was trimmed by 8 bases and J by 4 bases, leaving 6 bases between them. Germline assignment: CDR1 MNHEY and CDR2 SVGAGI. This CDR3 spans 11 amino acids. The TCR sequence derives from a person aged 18-65 years who received the Ad26.COV2.S COVID-19 vaccine or a placebo. The chain uses TRBV6-5 and TRBJ2-1; possibly TRBD1 or TRBD2 for D (5 bases each). Sequenced here: peripheral blood, sampled in a trial of Ad26.COV2.S vaccine versus placebo. The chain's CDR3 is CASGGYNEQFF. The DNA for the CDR3 is TGTGCCAGCGGGGGTTACAATGAGCAGTTCTTC.